These 4 T cell receptor beta chains originate from one sample sequenced in a study of blood T cell repertoires in COVID-19. Sequencing was performed with immunoSEQ multiplex PCR; in TCRdb, only in-frame clones are kept and a portion is missing. The table has about 62,000 clones, more than 65% seen once. Sequenced: peripheral blood. Receptors originate from a woman older than 75 with active or convalescent COVID-19.

The chain carries TRBV10-2 and TRBJ1-6, with a possible D match to TRBD1 (5 bases). Germline V CDR1 and CDR2: WSHSY, SAAADI. With 6 bases removed from V and 3 bases from J, the gap between germline ends came to 6 bases. The CDR3 runs 13 residues. The CDR3 sequence is CASRTDYNSPLHF. DNA for the CDR3: TGCGCCAGCAGGACAGACTATAATTCACCCCTCCACTTT.

The chain recombines TRBV3-1 (or the pseudogene TRBV3-2) with TRBJ2-3; 14 bases line up with TRBD2. The germline V gene encodes CDR1 LGHDT and CDR2 YNNKEL (reference sequence). The CDR3 contains 18 residues. The V gene end was trimmed by 4 bases and the J gene end by 1 base; junction bases not matched to a gene: 7. The CDR3 DNA reads as TGTGCCAGCAGCCCAGGACTAGCGGGGGGCCTTGGCACAGATACGCAGTATTTT. This sequence encodes CASSPGLAGGLGTDTQYF.

The chain combines TRBV5-1 with TRBJ1-6; the match to TRBD1 covers 7 bases. The CDR3 length is 17 residues. The V gene's germline CDR1 is SGHRS and CDR2 YFSETQ. The V segment lost 4 bases and the J segment 10 bases; nucleotides outside the gene matches: 17. The CDR3 loop is CASSIGGPTGTRSPLHF. CDR3 DNA sequence: TGCGCCAGCAGCATCGGAGGCCCGACAGGGACCAGGTCACCCCTCCACTTT.

This chain connects TRBV19 to TRBJ1-1; no firm D call. Germline-derived CDR1 and CDR2 are LNHDA and SQIVND (reference sequence). This CDR3 spans 13 amino acids. Trimming left V 6 bases short and J 6 bases short, with 14 bases between. CDR3 protein: CASSRRGVPEAFF. The CDR3 DNA sequence: TGTGCCAGTAGCCGACGGGGTGTTCCTGAAGCTTTCTTT.